The next 2 T cell receptor beta chains were all read from a single sample in a study of early T cells in non-severe SARS-CoV-2 infection. TCRdb re-called the 5' RACE reads with MiXCR, one entry per CDR3 protein. The table includes tens of thousands of distinct CDR3 sequences, 6.6% detected once. Specimen: whole blood. These receptors were obtained from an adult who was a healthcare worker with PCR-confirmed SARS-CoV-2 infection or an uninfected control (not recorded which).

The V call is TRBV4-2, the J call TRBJ2-3; 9 nucleotides agree with TRBD2. J was trimmed by 5 bases and V by 5 bases; bases with no gene match: 14. Germline-derived CDR1 and CDR2 are LGHNA and YNFKEQ. This CDR3 has 17 amino acids. The CDR3 region is CASSSGGAGGPVDTQYF. The CDR3 DNA reads as TGTGCCAGCAGCTCCGGAGGCGCGGGAGGGCCGGTAGATACGCAGTATTTT.

The sample holds many counts of this clonotype. The chain combines TRBV7-2 with TRBJ2-1; 11 bases agree with TRBD2. The CDR3 runs to 17 residues. Germline-derived CDR1 and CDR2 are SGHTA and FQGNSA. Unmatched junction bases numbered 13, after V lost 4 bases and J lost 8 bases. CDR3 protein: CASSSSSGRFSLDEQFF. As DNA, the CDR3 is TGTGCCAGCAGCTCCTCTAGCGGGAGGTTCAGTCTCGATGAGCAGTTCTTC.